One TCR beta chain is described in this entry. What it recognizes is unknown. The CDR3 consists of 12 residues. V lost 8 bases, J lost 6 bases, and 7 bases stayed unmatched. Germline values: CDR1 LNHNV, CDR2 YYDKDF (reference sequence). Antigen-specific CD4+ T cells were expanded (with viral peptide pools) by the ViraFEST assay ahead of sequencing. Cultured cells yielded isolated CD4+ T cells after 10 days. The cohort was immunized with two doses of either the BNT162b2 or mRNA-1273 vaccine. Replacing half the medium with IL-2 medium was done on days 3 and 7. This record comes from a study of vaccination effects on CD4 cells after COVID-19. Regarding the study as a whole: Healthy vaccinees' vaccine-induced clones included only 1 of 255 that recognized common cold coronaviruses.

Assay used: immunoSEQ multiplex PCR; TCRdb lists only in-frame clones, some missing. The sample lists around 32,000 clones, around 70% seen once, with around 10% in the top ten. V gene TRBV15 combines with J gene TRBJ2-7; 7 bases line up with TRBD1. Sample: CD4+ T cells from PBMCs cultured with HCoV-229E spike peptides, taken after COVID-19 vaccination. This TCR derives from a human donor who received a COVID-19 vaccine. This chain's CDR3 is CATGTVLSEQYF. As DNA, the CDR3 is TGTGCCACCGGGACAGTTTTATCCGAGCAGTACTTC.